This is a list of T cell receptor beta chains from one sample in a study of OX40 agonist ivuxolimab in advanced cancers. The method was immunoSEQ multiplex PCR; TCRdb's version includes in-frame clones alone and lacks a portion of them. The sample has tens of thousands of clones, roughly 84% seen once; the top ten hold around 0.47%. This material consisted of CD4+ or CD8+ T cells sorted from blood, taken in a trial of the OX40 agonist ivuxolimab. These receptors all stem from an adult with an advanced solid tumor such as melanoma, head and neck, liver or kidney cancer. Both conserved end residues are part of each CDR3. D genes are given only for firm matches. Rows may omit the clone size; those that give it use once, few, many or a size class.

abundance | j_gene | d_gene | v_gene | CDR3nt | CDR3aa
once | TRBJ2-7 | TRBD1 | TRBV30 | TGTGCCTGGAGCGACGACAGGGGCTCCTACGAGCAGTACTTC | CAWSDDRGSYEQYF
. | TRBJ1-4 | . | TRBV4-1 | TGCGCCAGCAGCACTCCCCGGGGCCCAGATGAAAAACTGTTTTTT | CASSTPRGPDEKLFF
. | TRBJ2-2 | TRBD1 | TRBV4-2 | TGTGCCAGCAGCCAAGTCGACAGGGTAGAGGGGGAGCTGTTTTTT | CASSQVDRVEGELFF
. | TRBJ2-3 | . | TRBV12-5 | TGTGCTAGTGGTTTTTTCCGAAGTACGCAGTATTTT | CASGFFRSTQYF
. | TRBJ1-1 | TRBD1 | TRBV14 | TGTGCCAGCAGCCGCAAAATGACAGGGCTGGACACTGAAGCTTTCTTT | CASSRKMTGLDTEAFF
. | TRBJ2-2 | TRBD2 | TRBV5-4 | TGTGCCAGCAGCTTAGCGGGAGTGTGGACCGGGGAGCTGTTTTTT | CASSLAGVWTGELFF
once | TRBJ2-6 | . | TRBV7-2 | TGTGCCAGCAGCTTAGGTCTCCCAGAGACTGGGGCCAACGTCCTGACTTTC | CASSLGLPETGANVLTF
. | TRBJ2-7 | TRBD1 | TRBV28 | TGTGCCAGCAGTGATACAGGGGCGGGCCCCTACGAGCAGTACTTC | CASSDTGAGPYEQYF
once | TRBJ2-5 | TRBD2 | TRBV4-1 | TGCGCCAGCAGCCAAGGACTAGCGGGAGGAGAGACCCAGTACTTC | CASSQGLAGGETQYF
. | TRBJ2-7 | . | TRBV28 | TGTGCCAGCAGTTTAGTGTCGCGGGGAGAGCAGTACTTC | CASSLVSRGEQYF
. | TRBJ2-5 | . | TRBV18 | TGTGCCAGCTCACCACTCGTTAGGGTGGCGGAGACCCAGTACTTC | CASSPLVRVAETQYF
. | TRBJ2-2 | . | TRBV6-5 | TGTGCCAGCAGCCGCGGCACCGGGGAGCTGTTTTTT | CASSRGTGELFF
. | TRBJ2-7 | . | TRBV21-1 | TGTGCCAGCAGCCCAGACAGAGACTACGAGCAGTACTTC | CASSPDRDYEQYF
. | TRBJ2-2 | TRBD1 | TRBV29-1 | TGCAGCGTTGGGGGACAGGGAGACGGGGAGCTGTTTTTT | CSVGGQGDGELFF
. | TRBJ2-5 | TRBD1 | TRBV2 | TGTGCCAGCAGTCCGGACAGGAAAGAGACCCAGTACTTC | CASSPDRKETQYF
. | TRBJ1-2 | . | TRBV18 | TGTGCCAGCTCACCACCCTTGGCCGCAGGGGACGGCTACACCTTC | CASSPPLAAGDGYTF
. | TRBJ1-4 | . | TRBV6-1 | TGTGCCAGCAGTGAAGGGGGTGGACCTAATGAAAAACTGTTTTTT | CASSEGGGPNEKLFF
few | TRBJ1-5 | . | TRBV28 | TGTGCCAGCAGTTTATGGCAGGGCGGGAATCAGCCCCAGCATTTT | CASSLWQGGNQPQHF
. | TRBJ1-1 | . | TRBV5-1 | TGCGCCAGCAGCTTTGGGACGCAAGCTGAAGCTTTCTTT | CASSFGTQAEAFF
. | TRBJ2-7 | . | TRBV6-1 | TGTGCCAGCAGTGAAAACAGAGCCTCCTACGAGCAGTACTTC | CASSENRASYEQYF
. | TRBJ1-4 | TRBD1 | TRBV14 | TGTGCCAGCAGCCCCCTCGGGACAGGGGGTGAAAAACTGTTTTTT | CASSPLGTGGEKLFF
. | TRBJ2-1 | . | TRBV5-4 | TGTGCCAGCAGCCCGGGACCACCCTACAATGAGCAGTTCTTC | CASSPGPPYNEQFF
. | TRBJ2-5 | TRBD2 | TRBV5-8 | TGTGCCAGCAGCTTCGAGCGGGAGGGCAAAGAGACCCAGTACTTC | CASSFEREGKETQYF
. | TRBJ2-7 | . | TRBV10-2 | TGCGCCAGCAGTGAGGGAGAAGTCGGGTCCTACGAGCAGTACTTC | CASSEGEVGSYEQYF
. | TRBJ2-1 | TRBD2 | TRBV7-2 | TGTGCCAGCAGCTTTGGCGGGAGGGCGAATGAGCAGTTCTTC | CASSFGGRANEQFF
. | TRBJ1-3 | . | TRBV19 | TGTGCCAGTAGTATATCAGGGTCTGGAAACACCATATATTTT | CASSISGSGNTIYF
once | TRBJ1-1 | . | TRBV7-6 | TGTGCCAGCAGCTTATCCGAGGGGGGGAACACTGAAGCTTTCTTT | CASSLSEGGNTEAFF
. | TRBJ1-1 | . | TRBV6-1 | TGTGCCAGCAGCCTAGGGAACAGGGAAGCTTTCTTT | CASSLGNREAFF
. | TRBJ1-4 | . | TRBV30 | TGTGCCTGGAGTAAAGCAAGCCTGTTCGCGGGATCCCCTTCAACTAATGAAAAACTGTTTTTT | CAWSKASLFAGSPSTNEKLFF
. | TRBJ2-1 | TRBD1 | TRBV7-2 | TGTGCCAGCAGCTTAGCGACGGGACAGACCCACAATGAGCAGTTCTTC | CASSLATGQTHNEQFF
few | TRBJ2-7 | TRBD2 | TRBV18 | TGTGCCAGCTCACCGATGGTCCTAGCGGGAGCAGGGTCCTACGAGCAGTACTTC | CASSPMVLAGAGSYEQYF
. | TRBJ1-1 | . | TRBV19 | TGTGCCAGTAGTATGAACAGGGATTATAACACTGAAGCTTTCTTT | CASSMNRDYNTEAFF
once | TRBJ2-5 | TRBD1 | TRBV28 | TGTGCCAGCAGCCCAGGGGGCAGCGGCCTGAAGACCCAGTACTTC | CASSPGGSGLKTQYF
. | TRBJ2-1 | TRBD2 | TRBV5-1 | TGCGCCAGCAGCTTGGTCGCGGGAGGCCCCTACAATGAGCAGTTCTTC | CASSLVAGGPYNEQFF
. | TRBJ2-3 | . | TRBV18 | TGTGCCAGCTCACACGGACTCGGCCCTTTCACAGATACGCAGTATTTT | CASSHGLGPFTDTQYF
. | TRBJ2-4 | . | TRBV7-2 | TGTGCCAGCAGCCTAGTCCGGGACATAGGCATTCAGTACTTC | CASSLVRDIGIQYF
. | TRBJ2-3 | . | TRBV9 | TGTGCCAGCAGCGTGGGTAGCGGAGGGTCGGATACGCAGTATTTT | CASSVGSGGSDTQYF
. | TRBJ1-1 | . | TRBV5-6 | TGTGCCAGCAGCTGGGGGACATTAAACACTGAAGCTTTCTTT | CASSWGTLNTEAFF
. | TRBJ2-3 | TRBD2 | TRBV7-2 | TGTGCCAGCAACTCCAGGACTAGCAGCACAGATACGCAGTATTTT | CASNSRTSSTDTQYF
. | TRBJ2-1 | . | TRBV5-4 | TGTGCCAGCAGCTTGAAACTCGAGCCCAATGAGCAGTTCTTC | CASSLKLEPNEQFF
. | TRBJ2-7 | . | TRBV19 | TGTGCCAGTAGTATGAGGGACTCCTACGAGCAGTACTTC | CASSMRDSYEQYF
few | TRBJ2-7 | . | TRBV27 | TGTGCCAGCAGCTCGATAGGCTACGAGCAGTACTTC | CASSSIGYEQYF
. | TRBJ2-7 | . | TRBV4-2 | TGTGCCAGCAGCCAAGACGCGCGAGGAGGCTACGAGCAGTACTTC | CASSQDARGGYEQYF